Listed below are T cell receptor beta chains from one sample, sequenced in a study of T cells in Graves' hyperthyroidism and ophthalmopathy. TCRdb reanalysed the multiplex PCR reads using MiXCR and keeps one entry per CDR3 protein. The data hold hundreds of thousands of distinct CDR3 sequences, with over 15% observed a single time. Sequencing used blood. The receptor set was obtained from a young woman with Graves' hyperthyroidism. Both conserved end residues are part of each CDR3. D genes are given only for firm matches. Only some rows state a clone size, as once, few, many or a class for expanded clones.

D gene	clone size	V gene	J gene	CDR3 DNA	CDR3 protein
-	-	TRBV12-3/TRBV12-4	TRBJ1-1	TGTGCCAGCAGTTTCGCAATTCTTGAAGCTTCCTTT	CASSFAILEASF
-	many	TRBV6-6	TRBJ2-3	TGTGCCAGCAGTTACTTCGGGGTTCGGGATACGCAGTATTTT	CASSYFGVRDTQYF
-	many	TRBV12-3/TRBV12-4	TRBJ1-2	TGTGCCAGCAGTTTAGGGTTACTGCTCTATGGCTACACCTTC	CASSLGLLLYGYTF
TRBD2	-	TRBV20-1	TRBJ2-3	TGCAGTGCTTCCACCGGGACTAGCGTAACAGATACGCAGTATTTT	CSASTGTSVTDTQYF
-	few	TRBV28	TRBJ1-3	TGTGCCAGCAGTTTACCAGCAGGAAACACCATATATTTT	CASSLPAGNTIYF
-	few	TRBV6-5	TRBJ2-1	TGTGCCAGCAGTTACTCAATGGGGACCGCGGCCTACAATGAGCAGTTCTTC	CASSYSMGTAAYNEQFF
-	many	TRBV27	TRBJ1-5	TGTGCCAGCAGTTTAGGGCCAGGGGTCAATCAGCCCCAGCATTTT	CASSLGPGVNQPQHF
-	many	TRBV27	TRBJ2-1	TGTGCCAGCAGTTTGGGCCCGGCCAGCAATGAGCAGTTCTTC	CASSLGPASNEQFF
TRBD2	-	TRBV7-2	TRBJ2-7	TGTGCCAGCAGCCGGGGGGTTGCGGCGATCTACGAGCAGTACTTC	CASSRGVAAIYEQYF
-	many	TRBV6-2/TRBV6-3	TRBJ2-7	TGTGCCAGCAGTTTTGAGGGACCATACGAGCAGTACTTC	CASSFEGPYEQYF
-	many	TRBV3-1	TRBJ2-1	TGTGCCAGCAGCCTTGGACCAAACAATGAGCAGTTCTTC	CASSLGPNNEQFF
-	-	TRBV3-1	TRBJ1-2	TGTGCCAGCAGCCTCGACGGCGTGGGGAAATCGAGGTATGGCTACACCTTC	CASSLDGVGKSRYGYTF
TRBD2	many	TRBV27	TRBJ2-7	TGTGCCAGCAGTCCGCAACCCCTCCTGGCGGGAGCCCCCTCCTACGAGCAGTACTTC	CASSPQPLLAGAPSYEQYF
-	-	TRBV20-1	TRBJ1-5	TGCAGTGCTGGAGCGGCAAACCATTTT	CSAGAANHF
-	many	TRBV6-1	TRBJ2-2	TGTGCCAGCAGGGCGGGACAGAGGAACACCGGGGAGCTGTTTTTT	CASRAGQRNTGELFF
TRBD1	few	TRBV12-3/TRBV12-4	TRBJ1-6	TGTGCCAACAGATGGGACAGCCTAGATTCACCCCTCCACTTT	CANRWDSLDSPLHF
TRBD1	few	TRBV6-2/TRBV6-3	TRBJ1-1	TGTGCCAGCAATTCTCAAACTTCGGGACAGGGGACTGAAGCTTTCTTT	CASNSQTSGQGTEAFF
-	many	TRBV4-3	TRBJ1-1	TGCGCCAGCAGCCAAAATCGGGGAGCGGAAATGAACACTGAAGCTTTCTTT	CASSQNRGAEMNTEAFF
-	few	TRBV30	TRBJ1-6	TGTGCCTGGAGGCAGATGAATTCACCCCTCCACTTT	CAWRQMNSPLHF
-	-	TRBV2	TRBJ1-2	TGTGCCAGCAGTACTACCCTAGGGACGAATGGCTACACCTTC	CASSTTLGTNGYTF
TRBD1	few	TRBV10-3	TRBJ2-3	TGTGCGACAGGGGGGGGACCTACAGATACGCAGTATTTT	CATGGGPTDTQYF
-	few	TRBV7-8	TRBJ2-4	TGTGCCAGCAGCTTAGAAGTCTACGGGGGGCTATCGGCCAAAAACATTCAGTACTTC	CASSLEVYGGLSAKNIQYF
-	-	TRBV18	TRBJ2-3	TGTGCCAGCTCGCGACGGAGTACAAAAGATACGCAGTATTTT	CASSRRSTKDTQYF